This TCR beta chain was found in a study of vaccination and CD4 T cells after COVID-19. In the study overall: Cells received overlapping spike peptides from SARS-CoV-2, HCoV-NL63, HCoV-OC43 and HCoV-229E as stimulation. Findings and limits, study-wide: Among those convalescent, a median roughly 89% of reactive clones emerged solely post-vaccination.

The treatment denotes: roughly 11-day PBMC culture with coronavirus spike peptide pools or control peptides (ViraFEST assay). Scientists ran DNA taken from cultured CD4+ T cells through the Oncomine TCR Beta short-read assay for sequencing. TCRdb used MiXCR to reprocess the PCR reads, holding one entry per CDR3 protein. The profile shows approximately 17,000 distinct CDR3 sequences, around 46% of them singletons. Remarks on this clonotype: Its antigen is currently unknown.

Sequenced material: CD4+ T cells from blood, cultured in vitro, taken after SARS-CoV-2 vaccination. This sequence originates from a human donor who had recovered from COVID-19.

The CDR3 is CASSPLRTSGYEQYF. DNA for the CDR3: TGTGCCAGCAGCCCCCTCCGGACTAGCGGCTACGAGCAGTACTTC. The chain couples TRBV7-8 to TRBJ2-7, with TRBD2 identical over 10 bases. CDR3 length equals 15 residues. Germline V gives CDR1 SGHVS, CDR2 FQNEAQ. V was clipped by 5 bases and J by 3 bases; unmatched bases: 7.